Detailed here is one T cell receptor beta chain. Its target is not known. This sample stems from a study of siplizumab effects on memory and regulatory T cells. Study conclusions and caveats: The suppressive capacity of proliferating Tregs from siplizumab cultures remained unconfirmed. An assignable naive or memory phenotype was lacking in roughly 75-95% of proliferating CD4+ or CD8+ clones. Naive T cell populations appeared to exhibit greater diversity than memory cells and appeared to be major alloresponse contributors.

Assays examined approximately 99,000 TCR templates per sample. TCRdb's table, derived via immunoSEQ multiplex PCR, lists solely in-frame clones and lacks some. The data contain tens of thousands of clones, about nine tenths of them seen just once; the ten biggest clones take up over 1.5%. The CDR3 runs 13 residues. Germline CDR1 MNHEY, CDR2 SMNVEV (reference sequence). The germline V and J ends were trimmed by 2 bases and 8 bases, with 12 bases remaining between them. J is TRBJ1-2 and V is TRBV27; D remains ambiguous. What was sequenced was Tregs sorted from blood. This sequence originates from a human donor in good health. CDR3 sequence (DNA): TGTGCCAGCAGTTTAAATCGCGGCGGGGGCTACACCTTC. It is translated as CASSLNRGGGYTF.